These 11 T cell receptor beta chains were all obtained from the same sample, sequenced in a study of breast tumors, draining lymph nodes, adjacent tissues. Axillary draining lymph nodes of breast cancer patients supplied the node samples. TCRdb reanalysed the multiplex PCR reads using MiXCR and keeps one entry per CDR3 protein. Among over 100,000 distinct CDR3 sequences listed, about a fifth were seen once. Sequences were obtained from axillary lymph node tissue. These receptors were obtained from a female donor with breast cancer. Some clones in this sample may be carry-over from other donors' samples.

This clonotype showed up many times. This sequence joins TRBV6-1 and TRBJ2-1; 10 bases match TRBD2. The CDR3 extends over 15 amino acids. The germline V gene has CDR1 MNHNS and CDR2 SASEGT. J was trimmed by 8 bases and V by 4 bases; bases with no gene match: 8. The CDR3 coding sequence is TGTGCCAGCAGTGTTGTGGGGACTAGCGCGCATGAGCAGTTCTTC. This sequence encodes CASSVVGTSAHEQFF.

The chain has TRBV28 and TRBJ2-5; 8 positions agree with TRBD1. CDR1 is MDHEN, CDR2 SYDVKM, per germline. Germline trimming cut 3 bases from V and 5 bases from J; bases unmatched to any gene: 8. This CDR3 spans 15 amino acids. CDR3 sequence: CASSLGTGRIETQYF. Here the CDR3 DNA reads TGTGCCAGCAGTTTGGGGACAGGTCGCATTGAGACCCAGTACTTC.

This clonotype occurred many times. This chain uses TRBV6-1 with TRBJ2-1, with TRBD1 as a possible D gene (5 bases). Germline loops: CDR1 MNHNS, CDR2 SASEGT. The CDR3 runs to 11 residues. Between the trimmed V and J ends, which lost 1 base and 11 bases, there was a span of 6 bases. The CDR3 spells CASSEGTKQFF. Here the CDR3 DNA reads TGTGCCAGCAGTGAAGGGACAAAGCAGTTCTTC.

This clonotype was seen many times. The chain uses TRBV6-5 and TRBJ1-5; 7 bases agree with TRBD1. V lost 7 bases, J lost 4 bases, and 7 bases stayed unmatched. Germline assignment: CDR1 MNHEY and CDR2 SVGAGI. This CDR3 has 14 amino acids. The CDR3 sequence is CASNKDRRNQPQHF. For the CDR3, the DNA is TGTGCCAGCAACAAGGACAGGCGGAATCAGCCCCAGCATTTT.

A single count supports this clonotype. A read error may explain this, as a much larger clone is one base away. The rearrangement uses TRBV20-1 and TRBJ1-4; 7 bases match TRBD1. Per the germline V gene, CDR1 is DFQATT and CDR2 is SNEGSKA (reference sequence). V lost 6 bases and J lost 6; bases outside the gene matches: 7. This CDR3 has 13 amino acids. The CDR3 is CSAAPGGHEKLFF. The CDR3 DNA follows: TGCAGTGCCGCACCAGGGGGTCATGAAAAACTGTTTTTT.

This clonotype has ten or more counts. The genes are TRBV30 and TRBJ2-5; no firm D call. The V end lost 0 bases, the J end lost 5 bases, and 4 bases lay between the germline ends. CDR1 and CDR2 from the germline V gene are GTSNPN and SVGIG (reference sequence). This CDR3 is built from 11 residues. CDR3 nucleotide sequence: TGTGCCTGGAGTGTAATGGAGACCCAGTACTTC. It encodes CAWSVMETQYF.

This clonotype was picked up a small number of times. The chain combines TRBV12-3 or TRBV12-4 with TRBJ2-3; 7 bases agree with TRBD1. V was clipped by 6 bases and J by 6 bases; unmatched bases: 6. This CDR3 spans 13 amino acids. The CDR3 sequence is CASRPTGVDTQYF. The CDR3 nucleotides are TGTGCCAGCAGACCCACAGGGGTTGATACGCAGTATTTT.

This clonotype has ten or more counts. The chain links TRBV11-2 to TRBJ2-3; tentative D call: TRBD2 (6 bases). This CDR3 comprises 16 residues. Germline CDR1 is SGHAT and CDR2 is FQNNGV. V lost 5 bases and J lost 0, with 15 bases in between. The CDR3 sequence is CASSRRLGTSTDTQYF. The CDR3 DNA follows: TGTGCCAGCAGCCGAAGGTTGGGGACTAGCACAGATACGCAGTATTTT.

This clonotype was observed at least ten times. V gene TRBV7-3 combines with J gene TRBJ2-3; D might be TRBD2 (6 bases). CDR3 length: 16 residues. Germline CDR1 and CDR2: SGHTA and FQGTGA. Trimming removed 0 bases at V and 3 bases at J, with 13 bases between. In DNA, the CDR3 is TGTGCCAGCAGCTTAACCGGGGCTAGCGAAACAGATACGCAGTATTTT. Its protein product is CASSLTGASETDTQYF.

This clonotype was seen repeatedly, ten times or more. The rearrangement joins TRBV5-6 to TRBJ2-7; D is ambiguous. Germline-derived CDR1 and CDR2 are SGHDT and YYEEEE. The CDR3 runs to 14 residues. Trimming left V 1 base short and J 2 bases short, with 10 bases between. CDR3 amino acids: CASSLRQNPYEQYF. The CDR3 nucleotides read TGTGCCAGCAGCTTGCGTCAGAACCCCTACGAGCAGTACTTC.

The sample holds many counts of this clonotype. V usage is TRBV20-1 and J usage is TRBJ2-5; D possibly uses TRBD1 or TRBD2 (5 bases each). The germline V gene encodes CDR1 DFQATT and CDR2 SNEGSKA (reference sequence). V lost 3 bases to trimming and J lost 9 bases, with 20 bases between them. The CDR3 is 14 residues long. CDR3 sequence: CSARTGTAVKAQYF. The CDR3 DNA follows: TGCAGTGCTAGGACCGGGACGGCGGTTAAGGCCCAGTACTTC.